One and the same sample provided the 6 T cell receptor beta chains below, sequenced in a study of HIV-infected children after antiretroviral therapy interruption (dated by TCRdb to between 2018 and 2021). The library was generated by 3' RACE. The sequencer was an Illumina MiSeq. TCR libraries were generated from RNA by a 3' RACE protocol incorporating unique molecular identifiers so that PCR amplification bias could be corrected. In-frame beta chains were kept once TCRdb had trimmed the public reads at Q25 with fastp and called clones with MiXCR. Every entry covers one CDR3 protein and lists the most common genes and DNA from its rows. This sample has about 4,000 distinct CDR3 sequences in its table, and about 4.8% of those were observed once. The top ten hold under 30% of the sample. The treatment or condition label corresponds to: PENTA 11 planned treatment interruption arm or continuous ART arm.

Sequencing used CD45RO+ CD8+ T cells from PBMCs, pooled from several time points, obtained from a donor given antiretroviral therapy, either interrupted or continuous. The sample's cell subset or site, from its label and the paper: memory CD8+ CD45RO+ CD45RA- T cells. All receptors derive from a pool of human donors with HIV.

This clonotype has ten or more counts. This chain links TRBV30 with TRBJ2-5, with a possible D match to TRBD1 (5 bases). V was shortened by 1 base and J by 2 bases, with 8 bases between the two germline ends. CDR3 length: 13 amino acids. Germline CDR1 GTSNPN, CDR2 SVGIG (reference sequence). The CDR3 loop reads CAWSEGAQETQYF. Written as DNA, the CDR3 is TGTGCCTGGAGTGAAGGGGCTCAAGAGACCCAGTACTTC.

This clonotype was seen ten or more times. CDR3 bases: TGTGCCAGCTCAACCCCATTCGACGAGCAGTACTTC. It encodes CASSTPFDEQYF. The chain combines TRBV18 with TRBJ2-7; D gene unclear. In germline, CDR1 is KGHSH, CDR2 LQKENI. Deletions cut 5 bases from V and 5 bases from J, with 10 bases between. This CDR3 comprises 12 residues.

Many counts were recorded for this clonotype. This chain uses TRBV7-9 with TRBJ2-2, with 9 bases fitting TRBD2. The CDR3 has 15 amino acids. CDR1 and CDR2 from the germline V gene are SEHNR and FQNEAQ (reference sequence). V lost 8 bases and J lost 5; bases outside the gene matches: 9. CDR3 in amino acids: CASLHSGGRTGELFF. The CDR3 DNA follows: TGTGCCAGCCTACATAGCGGGGGCCGAACCGGGGAGCTGTTTTTT.

In its sample, this clonotype was seen many times. This chain joins TRBV9 and TRBJ2-1, with D possibly matching TRBD1 (6 bases). With 0 bases removed from V and 7 bases from J, the gap between germline ends came to 11 bases. The CDR3 extends over 14 amino acids. Germline CDR1 reads SGDLS; CDR2 reads YYNGEE. CDR3 DNA sequence: TGTGCCAGCAGCGTAGTGGGGGCCCTAAATGAGCAGTTCTTC. As protein: CASSVVGALNEQFF.

Ten or more counts support this clonotype. The J gene is TRBJ1-2, the V gene TRBV20-1; TRBD1 matches 8 bases. V trimming: 0 bases; J trimming: 6 bases; junction bases outside the gene matches: 15. Germline-derived CDR1 and CDR2 are DFQATT and SNEGSKA (reference sequence). This CDR3 is 17 amino acids long. CDR3 in amino acids: CSARDIEQGAFRHGYTF. CDR3 bases: TGCAGTGCTAGAGATATAGAGCAGGGGGCGTTTCGCCATGGCTACACCTTC.

Only a few counts were recorded for this clonotype. The J gene is TRBJ2-1, the V gene TRBV10-3, with D perhaps TRBD1 (5 bases). Germline V gene data show CDR1 as ENHRY and CDR2 as SYGVKD. The CDR3 runs to 15 residues. V was cut by 0 bases and J by 1 base, with 7 bases left in between. Here the CDR3 reads CAISESQGSYNEQFF. Written as DNA, the CDR3 is TGTGCCATCAGTGAGTCGCAGGGTTCCTACAATGAGCAGTTCTTC.